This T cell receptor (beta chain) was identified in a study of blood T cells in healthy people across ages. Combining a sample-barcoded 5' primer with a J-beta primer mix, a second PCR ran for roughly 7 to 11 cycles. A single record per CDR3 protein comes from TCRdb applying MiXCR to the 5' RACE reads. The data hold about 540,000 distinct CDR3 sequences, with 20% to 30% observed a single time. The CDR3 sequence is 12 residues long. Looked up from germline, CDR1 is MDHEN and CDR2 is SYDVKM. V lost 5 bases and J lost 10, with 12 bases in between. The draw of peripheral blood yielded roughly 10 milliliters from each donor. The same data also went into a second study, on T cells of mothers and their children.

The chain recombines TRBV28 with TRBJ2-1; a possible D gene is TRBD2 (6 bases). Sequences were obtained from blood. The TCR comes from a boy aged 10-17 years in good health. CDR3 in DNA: TGTGCCAGCAGTACTACGGGAGTGGAGCAGTTCTTC. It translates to CASSTTGVEQFF. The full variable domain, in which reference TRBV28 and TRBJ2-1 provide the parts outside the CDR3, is DVKVTQSSRYLVKRTGEKVFLECVQDMDHENMFWYRQDPGLGLRLIYFSYDVKMKEKGDIPEGYSVSREKKERFSLILESASTNQTSMYLCASSTTGVEQFFGPGTRLTVL.